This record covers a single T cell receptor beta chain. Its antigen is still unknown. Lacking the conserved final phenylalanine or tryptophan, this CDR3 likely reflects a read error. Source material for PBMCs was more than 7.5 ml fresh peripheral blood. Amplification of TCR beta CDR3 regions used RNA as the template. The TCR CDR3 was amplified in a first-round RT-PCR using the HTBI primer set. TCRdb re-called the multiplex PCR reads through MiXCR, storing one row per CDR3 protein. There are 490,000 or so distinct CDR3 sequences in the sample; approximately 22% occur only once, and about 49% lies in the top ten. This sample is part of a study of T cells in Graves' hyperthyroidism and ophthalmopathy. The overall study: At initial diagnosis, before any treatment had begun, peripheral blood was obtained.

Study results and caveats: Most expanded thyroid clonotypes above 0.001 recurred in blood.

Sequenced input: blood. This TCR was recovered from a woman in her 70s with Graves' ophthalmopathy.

Written as DNA, the CDR3 is TGTGCCACCAGTGATCCTCGGACAGGGGGCTACGAGCAGTACCTC. Protein sequence: CATSDPRTGGYEQYL. V usage is TRBV24-1 and J usage is TRBJ2-7; 10 nucleotides match TRBD1. Trimming removed 3 bases from V and 3 bases from J; junction bases left unmatched: 4. Germline-derived CDR1 and CDR2 are KGHDR and SFDVKD. The CDR3 has 15 residues.